This TCR beta chain was recovered during a study of metastatic and nonmetastatic thyroid tumors. This clone was picked up a small number of times. TCRdb reanalyzed the PCR reads with MiXCR. Among some 28,000 clones, 15% to 20% were seen once, and the ten largest hold around 4.7%. CDR3 length equals 14 residues. Trimming took 3 bases from V and 4 from J, leaving 12 bases between them. In germline, CDR1 is MDHEN, CDR2 SYDVKM. All patients reached thyroid surgery having received no treatment beforehand. The TCR originated in a female donor with papillary thyroid cancer or a benign thyroid nodule (not recorded which). Some clones in this sample may be carry-over from other donors' samples. The rearrangement joins TRBV28 to TRBJ2-5; D may correspond to TRBD1 or TRBD2 (6 bases each). The sequenced sample consisted of blood. The CDR3 DNA sequence: TGTGCCAGCAGTTTGGGGGCGGGATTAGAGACCCAGTACTTC. This encodes CASSLGAGLETQYF.